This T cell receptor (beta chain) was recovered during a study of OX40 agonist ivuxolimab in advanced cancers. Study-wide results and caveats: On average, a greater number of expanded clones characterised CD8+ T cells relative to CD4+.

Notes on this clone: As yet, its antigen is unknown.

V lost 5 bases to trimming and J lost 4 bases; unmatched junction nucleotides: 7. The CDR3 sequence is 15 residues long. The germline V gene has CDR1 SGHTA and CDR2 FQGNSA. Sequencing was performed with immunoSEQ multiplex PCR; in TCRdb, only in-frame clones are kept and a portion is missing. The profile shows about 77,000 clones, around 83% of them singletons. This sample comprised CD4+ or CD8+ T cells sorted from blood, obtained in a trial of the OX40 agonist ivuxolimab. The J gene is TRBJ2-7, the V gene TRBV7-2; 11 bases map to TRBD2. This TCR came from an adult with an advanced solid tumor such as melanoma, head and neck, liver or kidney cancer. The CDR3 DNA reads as TGTGCCAGCAGCCCTAATAGCGGGAGGGGGTACGAGCAGTACTTC. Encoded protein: CASSPNSGRGYEQYF.